This T cell receptor (beta chain) was captured in a study of OX40 agonist ivuxolimab in advanced cancers. Study background: The study gave patients intravenous ivuxolimab at 0.01 to 10 mg/kg every 2 weeks.

Produced via immunoSEQ multiplex PCR; TCRdb's table is partial and in-frame only. The sample carries about 94,000 clones, about nine tenths recorded once. The sample holds one count of this clone. CDR3 length: 18 amino acids. V trimming: 2 bases; J trimming: 2 bases; junction bases outside the gene matches: 9. CDR1 is SGHTS, CDR2 YDEGEE, per germline. The chain uses TRBV5-8 and TRBJ2-5; 13 bases are shared with TRBD2. The source of this sequence is an adult with an advanced solid tumor such as melanoma, head and neck, liver or kidney cancer. The sequenced sample was CD4+ or CD8+ T cells sorted from blood, obtained in a trial of the OX40 agonist ivuxolimab. The CDR3 loop reads CASSLPLAGGQVQETQYF. CDR3 nucleotides: TGTGCCAGCAGCTTACCACTAGCGGGGGGGCAGGTGCAAGAGACCCAGTACTTC.